The next 16 T cell receptor delta chains were all read from a single sample in a study of gamma-delta chains in newborns, infants, children. With CATT, TCRdb re-called clones from the reads. The repertoire includes 5,500 to 6,500 delta-chain clones, 1.9% of them detected once, and approximately 13% sits in the top ten. The material sequenced was blood. These receptors were taken from a child who was a newborn, infant or young child, either healthy, febrile or measles-vaccinated (not recorded which).

On this clone: This may come from a read error, since a much larger clone is one base off. The sample holds other DNA sequences that translate to the same CDR3. This chain uses TRDV2 with TRDJ3, with 12 bases that match TRDD3. Germline values: CDR1 GEAIGNYY, CDR2 EKD. Germline trimming cut 7 bases from V and 0 bases from J; bases unmatched to any gene: 12. CDR3 length: 20 amino acids. The CDR3 bases are TGTGCCTGCGACTTACTGGGGGATACCCCCAGCTCCTGGGACACCCGACAGATGTTTTTC. Translated: CACDLLGDTPSSWDTRQMFF.

This clone was counted only a few times. This may stem from a read error, because a much larger clone lies one nucleotide away. This sample includes further DNA sequences coding for the same CDR3. V gene TRDV2 combines with J gene TRDJ1; 11 bases agree with TRDD3. The germline gives CDR1 GEAIGNYY, CDR2 EKD. The CDR3 extends over 17 amino acids. V shed 4 bases and J 0 bases; nucleotides not matched to a gene: 9. This CDR3 reads CACDILGDKKYTDKLIF. The CDR3 bases are TGTGCCTGTGATATACTGGGGGATAAAAAGTACACCGATAAACTCATCTTT.

This clone was counted only a few times. TCRdb has a much larger clone's protein, which differs at residue 12 from the translation of this DNA, likely because of a read error; what is shown is the protein translated from the DNA. V usage is TRDV2 and J usage is TRDJ2, with 11 positions matching TRDD3. The CDR3 has 18 amino acids. Trimming removed 0 bases from V and 5 bases from J; junction bases left unmatched: 10. Germline CDR1 and CDR2: GEAIGNYY and EKD. The CDR3 DNA reads as TGTGCCTGTGACACCGTACTGGGGGATAATAAATTTACAGCACAACTCTTCTTT. Translated: CACDTVLGDNKFTAQLFF.

Concerning this clone itself: This probably arose from a read error, given a far larger clone one base away. The same CDR3 can be traced to other DNA sequences in this sample. The V and J genes are TRDV2 and TRDJ1, with 9 bases lining up with TRDD3. The V and J ends lost 3 bases and 0 bases, in that order; junction bases with no gene match: 7. The CDR3 consists of 16 residues. Germline CDR1 reads GEAIGNYY; CDR2 reads EKD. In DNA form, the CDR3 reads TGTGCCTGTGACGTACTGGGGGACACGTACACCGATAAACTCATCTTT. Its translation is CACDVLGDTYTDKLIF.

Regarding this clone: A much larger clone lies one base from this, so it may be a read error. The same CDR3 is also encoded by other DNA sequences in this sample. The V and J genes are TRDV2 and TRDJ2, with 9 positions matching TRDD3. CDR1 and CDR2 from the germline V gene are GEAIGNYY and EKD. CDR3 length: 15 residues. CDR3 sequence (DNA): TGTGCCTGTGACTCCTGGGGGATCGAGACAGCGCAACTCTTCTTT. Translated: CACDSWGIETAQLFF.

This clone was counted between two and nine times. The protein recorded in TCRdb matches a much larger clone and deviates from this DNA's translation at residue 14, suggesting a read error; the protein here is obtained by translating the DNA. The chain links TRDV2 to TRDJ3; 12 bases fit TRDD3. This CDR3 has 19 residues. The germline V gene encodes CDR1 GEAIGNYY and CDR2 EKD. The CDR3 nucleotides read TGTGCCTGTGACACTCTTACTGGGGGATACTCCTGGGACGCCCGACAGATGTTTTTC. Translated, it gives CACDTLTGGYSWDARQMFF.

About this clone itself: TCRdb records a much larger clone's protein for this DNA, with a difference at residue 4 that likely arises from a read error; the protein given is the translation of the DNA. This sequence joins TRDV2 and TRDJ2, with TRDD3 matching 8 bases. Germline V gene sequence: CDR1 GEAIGNYY, CDR2 EKD. This CDR3 region has 14 residues. For the CDR3, the DNA is TGTGCCTGTGGCACCTGGGGGATGACAGCACAACTCTTCTTT. Translation: CACGTWGMTAQLFF.

There are many counts of this clone. With only one base between it and a far larger clone, this is likely a read error. V and J are TRDV2 and TRDJ2, with TRDD3 matching 10 bases. The junction had 2 bases not matched to a gene; V was cut back by 2 bases and J by 0 bases. Germline V lookup: CDR1 GEAIGNYY, CDR2 EKD. The CDR3 contains 16 residues. Written as DNA, the CDR3 is TGTGCCTGTGACATACTGGGGGATGCTTTGACAGCACAACTCTTCTTT. Its translation is CACDILGDALTAQLFF.

Judged by abundance, this clone is large. Other DNA variants within this sample encode the same CDR3. The CDR3 region is CACDGIRSWDTRQMFF. The DNA of the CDR3 is TGTGCCTGTGACGGGATACGCTCCTGGGACACCCGACAGATGTTTTTC. The chain links TRDV2 to TRDJ3; TRDD3 aligns across 8 bases. CDR3 length: 16 amino acids. After removal of 3 bases from V and 0 bases from J, the junction contained 0 bases not matched to a gene. Germline V lookup: CDR1 GEAIGNYY, CDR2 EKD.

On this clone itself: TCRdb lists a protein that is different at residue 14 from the translated DNA; the protein given here uses the DNA translation. This chain joins TRDV2 and TRDJ3; 12 bases agree with TRDD3. This CDR3 is built from 20 residues. Germline V gene sequence: CDR1 GEAIGNYY, CDR2 EKD. CDR3 in DNA: TGTGCCTGTGTCACCTACTGGGGGATACCGAGCTCCTGGGGCACCCGACAGATGTTTTTC. It specifies CACVTYWGIPSSWGTRQMFF.

In this sample, this clone turned up a few times. A read error is possible here, since a much larger clone lies one base away. This sample also contains other DNA sequences that code for the same CDR3. CDR3 sequence: CACDTVGASSWDTRQMFF. The CDR3 nucleotides are TGTGCCTGTGACACCGTGGGGGCGAGCTCCTGGGACACCCGACAGATGTTTTTC. The rearrangement links TRDV2 to TRDJ3; D might be TRDD3 (6 bases). Trimming took off 0 bases at V and 0 bases at J, with 11 bases between the two ends. The CDR3 runs 18 residues. CDR1 GEAIGNYY and CDR2 EKD come from the germline V gene.

This clone is medium-sized within its sample. Other DNA sequences of this sample code for an identical CDR3. The DNA of the CDR3 is TGTGCTCTTGGGGAACTAGGGCTAGTCCGAGACTGGGGGATTTGGGACGATAAACTCATCTTT. Protein: CALGELGLVRDWGIWDDKLIF. The rearrangement links TRDV1 to TRDJ1; the match to TRDD3 covers 10 bases. Germline trimming cut 0 bases from V and 4 bases from J; bases unmatched to any gene: 20. Germline V gene sequence: CDR1 TSWWSYY, CDR2 QGS. This CDR3 has 21 residues.

This clone was seen a handful of times. The TCRdb record carries a much larger clone's protein, which differs from this DNA's translation at residue 8; a read error is the likely cause, and the protein listed here is the DNA translation. The chain employs TRDV2 and TRDJ3; D possibly corresponds to TRDD3 (5 bases). V was shortened by 0 bases and J by 1 base, with 12 bases between the two germline ends. Germline loops: CDR1 GEAIGNYY, CDR2 EKD. The CDR3 covers 18 residues. The CDR3 nucleotides are TGTGCCTGTGACACCATGGGGCCCCTTTCCTGGGACACCCGACAGATGTTTTTC. Residues: CACDTMGPLSWDTRQMFF.

The sample holds a few counts of this clone. Since a much larger clone is just one base distant, this may be a read error. The chain employs TRDV2 and TRDJ3; TRDD3 matches 8 bases. Germline V gene data show CDR1 as GEAIGNYY and CDR2 as EKD. CDR3 length: 20 amino acids. Trimming took 3 bases from V and 0 from J; bases not matched to a gene: 12. CDR3: CACDEIGDTGNSWDTRQMFF. The CDR3 nucleotides read TGTGCCTGTGACGAAATCGGGGATACTGGAAACTCCTGGGACACCCGACAGATGTTTTTC.

This clone was counted a few times. This sequence may be a read error, since a much larger clone differs from it by one base. V gene TRDV2 combines with J gene TRDJ3; no reliable D call. The germline V gene has CDR1 GEAIGNYY and CDR2 EKD. The V end was cut by 0 bases, the J end by 2 bases, with 13 bases between. This CDR3 is 18 amino acids long. The CDR3 here is CACDTVLRSPWDTRQMFF. CDR3 nucleotide sequence: TGTGCCTGTGACACCGTACTGCGTAGCCCCTGGGACACCCGACAGATGTTTTTC.

Regarding this clone: A far larger clone is just one base off, so this is likely a read error. Other nucleotide sequences in the sample specify the same CDR3. The chain is built from TRDV2 and TRDJ3, with 13 bases identical to TRDD3. Germline V gene sequence: CDR1 GEAIGNYY, CDR2 EKD. The CDR3 totals 20 residues. The CDR3 loop reads CACDTVLGDTRSWDTRQMFF. The CDR3 DNA sequence: TGTGCCTGCGACACCGTACTGGGGGATACGCGTTCCTGGGACACCCGACAGATGTTTTTC.